This T cell receptor beta chain was observed in a study of T cell responses to AZD1222 COVID-19 vaccine. Broader study findings: Among those given AZD1222, only five or six were seropositive at baseline. The study reported that nearly half of spike-specific TCRs target unmutated variant regions. Rises in breadth and depth of Spike-specific TCRs came after two AZD1222 doses.

Remarks on this clone: Its antigen is undetermined.

This CDR3 is 11 amino acids long. The V gene lost 4 bases and the J gene lost 7 bases, with 10 bases spanning the gap. Germline V gene data show CDR1 as GTSNPN and CDR2 as SVGIG (reference sequence). Data came from immunoSEQ multiplex PCR; TCRdb stores just in-frame clones and leaves some out. The sample shows around 120,000 clones, 85% to 90% of them seen only once. The V gene is TRBV30, the J gene TRBJ2-5; D remains unclear. The TCR originated in an adult who received the AZD1222 COVID-19 vaccine. The sequences come from peripheral blood, collected 28 days after the second AZD1222 dose. The CDR3, as DNA: TGTGCCTGGAATGGTCGTTGGACCCAGTACTTC. It codes for CAWNGRWTQYF.